This T cell receptor (beta chain) was found in a study of T cell responses to AZD1222 COVID-19 vaccine. The CDR3 has 15 residues. V shed 2 bases and J shed 0 bases, with 8 bases lying between them. From germline, CDR1 is MDHEN and CDR2 SYDVKM. Method: immunoSEQ multiplex PCR; TCRdb's copy keeps in-frame clones and lacks some. The sample has just under 95,000 clones, about 88% seen once. Source: peripheral blood, taken on day 0 of AZD1222 vaccination. The V call is TRBV28, the J call TRBJ1-3; D unresolved. This sequence originates from an adult in good health. Here the CDR3 reads CASSLDGRSGNTIYF. The CDR3 bases are TGTGCCAGCAGTTTAGACGGGCGCTCTGGAAACACCATATATTTT. The whole variable domain, remainder taken from reference TRBV28 and TRBJ1-3, is DVKVTQSSRYLVKRTGEKVFLECVQDMDHENMFWYRQDPGLGLRLIYFSYDVKMKEKGDIPEGYSVSREKKERFSLILESASTNQTSMYLCASSLDGRSGNTIYFGEGSWLTVV.